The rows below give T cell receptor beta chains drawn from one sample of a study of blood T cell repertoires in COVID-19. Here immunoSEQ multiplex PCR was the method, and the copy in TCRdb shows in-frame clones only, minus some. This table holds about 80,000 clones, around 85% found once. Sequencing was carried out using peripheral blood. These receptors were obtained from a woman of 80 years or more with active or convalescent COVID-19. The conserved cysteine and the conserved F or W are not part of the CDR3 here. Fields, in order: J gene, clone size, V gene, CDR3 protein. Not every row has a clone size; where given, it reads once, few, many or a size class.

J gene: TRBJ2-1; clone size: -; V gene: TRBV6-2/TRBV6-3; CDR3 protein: ASSSLGPYNEQF
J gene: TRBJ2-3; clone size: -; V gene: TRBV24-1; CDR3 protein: ATSDPGTSFDTQY
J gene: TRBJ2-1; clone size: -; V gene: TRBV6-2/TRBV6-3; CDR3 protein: ASSYLLAGGGYEQF
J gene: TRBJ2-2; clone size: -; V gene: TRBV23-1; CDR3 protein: ASSQGTSGATGELF
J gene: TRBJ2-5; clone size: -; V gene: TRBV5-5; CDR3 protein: ASSFTGNPQETQY
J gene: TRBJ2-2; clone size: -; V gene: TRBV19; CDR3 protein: ASSTGWDRRIGELF
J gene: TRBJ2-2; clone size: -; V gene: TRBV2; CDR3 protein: ASRPQGTGELF
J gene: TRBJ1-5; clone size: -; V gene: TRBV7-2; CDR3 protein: ASSRRGEQPQH
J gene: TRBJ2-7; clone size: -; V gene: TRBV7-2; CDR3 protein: ASSLGGLAIYEQY
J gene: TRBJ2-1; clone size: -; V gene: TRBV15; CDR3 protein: ATSRSRLPATDEQF
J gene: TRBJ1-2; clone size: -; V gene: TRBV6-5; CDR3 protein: ASSPDVTRGYT
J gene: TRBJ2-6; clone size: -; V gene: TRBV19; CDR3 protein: ASRGSGANVLT
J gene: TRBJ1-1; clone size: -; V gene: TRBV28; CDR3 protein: ASSPGGRGTEAF
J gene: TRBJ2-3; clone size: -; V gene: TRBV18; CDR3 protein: ASSPRDRSDTQY
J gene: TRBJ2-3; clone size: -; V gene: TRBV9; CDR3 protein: ASSVGRYTDTQY
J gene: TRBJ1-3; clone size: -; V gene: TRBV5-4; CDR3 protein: ASSLAGTGNTIY
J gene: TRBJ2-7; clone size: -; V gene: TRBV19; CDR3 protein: ASSRGQGRSYEQY
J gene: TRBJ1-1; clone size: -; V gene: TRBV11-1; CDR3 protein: ASSPGRGNSEAF
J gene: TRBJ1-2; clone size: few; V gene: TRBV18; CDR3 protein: ASSPTLTRNYGYT
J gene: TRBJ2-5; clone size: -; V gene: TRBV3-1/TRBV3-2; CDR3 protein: ASSPKLAGGRETQY
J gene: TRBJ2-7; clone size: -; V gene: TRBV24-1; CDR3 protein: ATSEGTEEVAEFEQY
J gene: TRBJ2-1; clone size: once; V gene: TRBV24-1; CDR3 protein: ATSGRDRQVSDEQF
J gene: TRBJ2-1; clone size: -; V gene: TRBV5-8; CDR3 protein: ASSLPAERGEQF
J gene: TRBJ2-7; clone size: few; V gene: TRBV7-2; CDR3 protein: ASSSVLLARTYEQY
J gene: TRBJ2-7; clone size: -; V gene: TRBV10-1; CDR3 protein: ASSDQGMNEQY
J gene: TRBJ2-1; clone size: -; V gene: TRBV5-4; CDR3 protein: ASSLAGGTYNEQF
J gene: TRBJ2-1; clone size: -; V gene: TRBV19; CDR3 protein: ASSEWNEQF
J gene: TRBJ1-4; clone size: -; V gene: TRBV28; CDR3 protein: ASSYAGNEKLF
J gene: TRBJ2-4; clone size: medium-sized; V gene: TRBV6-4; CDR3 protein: ASSPLAAPQNIQY
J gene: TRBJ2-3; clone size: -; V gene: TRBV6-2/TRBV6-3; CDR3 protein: ASSRGGTSLHTQY
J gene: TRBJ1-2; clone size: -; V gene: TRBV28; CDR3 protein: ASSLADRALGGYT
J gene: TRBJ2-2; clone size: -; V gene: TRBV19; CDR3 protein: ASSIPGINTGELF
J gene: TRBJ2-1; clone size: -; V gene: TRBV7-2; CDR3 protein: ASSLSAGGSYNEQF
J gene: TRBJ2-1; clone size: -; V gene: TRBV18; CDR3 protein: ASSPPGTIGTSGSRGQF
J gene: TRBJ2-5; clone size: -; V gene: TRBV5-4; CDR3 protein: ASSLTSGGWETQY
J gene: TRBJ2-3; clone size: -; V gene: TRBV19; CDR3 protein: ASSTQGIVFDTQY
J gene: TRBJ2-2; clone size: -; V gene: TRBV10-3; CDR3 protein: AIRKVGGDTGELF
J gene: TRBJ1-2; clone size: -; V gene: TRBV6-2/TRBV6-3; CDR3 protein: ASSHPGTGNGYT
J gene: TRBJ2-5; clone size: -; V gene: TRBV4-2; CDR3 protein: ASRPTSGGGETQY
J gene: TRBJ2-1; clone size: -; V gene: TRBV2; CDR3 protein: ASSEFPGLAGEAYNEQF
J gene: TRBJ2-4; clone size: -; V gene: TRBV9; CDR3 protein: ASSVGSGDIQY
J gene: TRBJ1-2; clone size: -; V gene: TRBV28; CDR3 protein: ASSRASRGGAWDYGYT
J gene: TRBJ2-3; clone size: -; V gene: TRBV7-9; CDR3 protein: ASSLTGFTDTQY
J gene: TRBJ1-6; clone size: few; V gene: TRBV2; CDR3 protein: ASRISPGRNSPLH
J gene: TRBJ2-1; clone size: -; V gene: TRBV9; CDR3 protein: ASSPRGRGGGNEQF
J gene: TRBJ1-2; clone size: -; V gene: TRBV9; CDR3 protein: ASSVRTGPNYGYT
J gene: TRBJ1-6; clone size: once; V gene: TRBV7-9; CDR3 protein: ASSLFRSSYNSPLH
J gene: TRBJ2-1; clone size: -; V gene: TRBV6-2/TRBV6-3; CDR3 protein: ASSYLSSLNEQF
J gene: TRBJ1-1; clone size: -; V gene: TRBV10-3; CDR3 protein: AISPQSGTEAF
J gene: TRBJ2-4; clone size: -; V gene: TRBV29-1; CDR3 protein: SVVSHRELAKNIQY